Below, 12 T cell receptor beta chains from the same sample are listed, as sequenced in a study of cytomegalovirus exposure and HLA in healthy donors. Assay used: immunoSEQ multiplex PCR; TCRdb lists only in-frame clones, some missing. The data show tens of thousands of clones, 85% to 95% seen once. Sequencing used PBMCs. These receptors all come from a woman younger than 30 in good health and CMV-seropositive.

The chain is built from TRBV20-1 and TRBJ2-3; the D is unclear. V lost 4 bases to trimming and J lost 6 bases, with 5 bases between them. This CDR3 has 10 amino acids. Germline-derived CDR1 and CDR2 are DFQATT and SNEGSKA (reference sequence). In DNA, the CDR3 is TGCAGTGCTATCAGGGATACGCAGTATTTT. This sequence encodes CSAIRDTQYF.

The rearrangement joins TRBV18 to TRBJ2-5; the D gene is possibly TRBD1 (6 bases). CDR1 and CDR2 from the germline V gene are KGHSH and LQKENI. Between the trimmed V and J ends, which lost 2 bases and 5 bases, there was a span of 18 bases. The CDR3 runs 16 residues. In nucleotides, the CDR3 is TGTGCCAGCTCACCAATCTCACAGGGAGTTTTGGAGACCCAGTACTTC. It yields the protein CASSPISQGVLETQYF. The whole variable domain, filled in from reference TRBV18 and TRBJ2-5, reads NAGVMQNPRHLVRRRGQEARLRCSPMKGHSHVYWYRQLPEEGLKFMVYLQKENIIDESGMPKERFSAEFPKEGPSILRIQQVVRGDSAAYFCASSPISQGVLETQYFGPGTRLLVL.

This chain joins TRBV7-6 and TRBJ2-7, with D uncertain. The CDR3 consists of 13 residues. From germline, CDR1 is SGHVS and CDR2 FNYEAQ. V lost 5 bases and J lost 6, with 14 bases in between. The CDR3 is CASSVRPGREQYF. Here the CDR3 DNA reads TGTGCCAGCAGCGTGCGACCGGGTCGCGAGCAGTACTTC.

The J gene is TRBJ2-4, the V gene TRBV7-2; D is perhaps TRBD2 (5 bases). CDR1 is SGHTA and CDR2 is FQGNSA in the germline V gene. Trimming took off 2 bases at V and 0 bases at J, with 8 bases between the two ends. The CDR3 spans 15 residues. CDR3 amino acids: CASSLPGLAKNIQYF. For the CDR3, the DNA is TGTGCCAGCAGCTTACCAGGACTAGCCAAAAACATTCAGTACTTC.

The chain is built from TRBV7-6 and TRBJ2-2, with 8 bases lining up with TRBD1. CDR1 and CDR2 from the germline V gene are SGHVS and FNYEAQ. V was clipped by 2 bases and J by 6 bases; unmatched bases: 2. The length of the CDR3 is 14 residues. The CDR3 loop reads CASSLTQGAGELFF. In nucleotides, the CDR3 is TGTGCCAGCAGCTTAACACAGGGGGCCGGGGAGCTGTTTTTT.

The rearrangement links TRBV2 to TRBJ1-1; the match to TRBD1 covers 7 bases. This CDR3 has 13 amino acids. The germline V gene has CDR1 SNHLY and CDR2 FYNNEI. The V and J ends lost 3 bases and 3 bases, in that order; junction bases with no gene match: 1. The DNA for the CDR3 is TGTGCCAGCAGTGAGGGACAGTACACTGAAGCTTTCTTT. It codes for CASSEGQYTEAFF.

This sequence joins TRBV28 and TRBJ2-7; TRBD2 is a possible D gene (6 bases). Germline V CDR1 and CDR2: MDHEN, SYDVKM. V was cut by 2 bases and J by 2 bases, with 16 bases left in between. The CDR3 has 16 amino acids. In DNA, the CDR3 is TGTGCCAGCAGTTTACCCTCTGGGGGGAAGCCCTACGAGCAGTACTTC. This translates into CASSLPSGGKPYEQYF.

The chain combines TRBV5-6 with TRBJ1-3, with a tentative D call TRBD1 (6 bases). Germline-derived CDR1 and CDR2 are SGHDT and YYEEEE. The CDR3 covers 15 residues. V was shortened by 3 bases and J by 4 bases, with 14 bases between the two germline ends. The CDR3 sequence is CASSSHRDSGNTIYF. Here the CDR3 DNA reads TGTGCCAGCAGCTCGCACAGGGATTCAGGAAACACCATATATTTT.

As DNA, the CDR3 is TGTGCCAGCAGCACATCCGGACAGGCCTATGGCTACACCTTC. Its translation is CASSTSGQAYGYTF. V usage is TRBV7-2 and J usage is TRBJ1-2, with TRBD1 identical over 7 bases. The germline V gene encodes CDR1 SGHTA and CDR2 FQGNSA. J lost 4 bases, V lost 5 bases, and 7 bases had no gene match. This CDR3 contains 14 residues.

The chain recombines TRBV2 with TRBJ2-1; TRBD1 matches at 8 bases. The V segment lost 8 bases and the J segment 4 bases; nucleotides outside the gene matches: 16. The CDR3 spans 17 residues. Per the germline V gene, CDR1 is SNHLY and CDR2 is FYNNEI. The CDR3 DNA sequence: TGTGCCAGCCGCCAGGGAATTCAGGGGGCGTATTACAATGAGCAGTTCTTC. Amino acids: CASRQGIQGAYYNEQFF.

This clone appeared once. This chain joins TRBV7-9 and TRBJ2-1; TRBD2 agrees at 12 bases. V was clipped by 8 bases and J by 6 bases; unmatched bases: 5. CDR3 length: 14 residues. Germline CDR1 is SEHNR and CDR2 is FQNEAQ (reference sequence). The CDR3 nucleotides read TGTGCCAGCCTCGCTAGCGGGAGGGTCAATGAGCAGTTCTTC. Residues: CASLASGRVNEQFF.

The rearrangement uses TRBV28 and TRBJ1-3; D gene uncertain. V lost 3 bases and J lost 4, with 7 bases in between. CDR1 and CDR2 from the germline V gene are MDHEN and SYDVKM. The CDR3 contains 13 residues. As DNA, the CDR3 is TGTGCCAGCAGTTTGAGCGCCGGAAACACCATATATTTT. This gives the protein CASSLSAGNTIYF.